This TCR beta chain was documented in a study of blood T cell repertoires in COVID-19. Study as a whole: Samples taken during acute and convalescent COVID-19 were collected in the United States, Italy and Spain. T cells, B-cell-depleted T cells, or PBMCs provided the cDNA or gDNA that served as material.

Original handling: Reference gene primer amplification in the assay estimated nucleated cell counts. Assay: immunoSEQ multiplex PCR; the TCRdb copy retains only in-frame clones and omits some. The DNA gave D and trimming, while V, J and clone size come from that table. The table includes under 110,000 clones, 71% detected once. Trimming cost V 8 bases and J 6 bases, with 20 bases left between them. From germline, CDR1 is MDHEN and CDR2 SYDVKM. The CDR3 has 14 residues. This clone was seen once. This rearrangement joins TRBV28 to TRBJ2-7, with D tentatively TRBD2 (6 bases). This sequence originates from a human donor with acute or convalescent COVID-19. The donor label of this sample is uncertain. Sequencing was done on a sample of peripheral blood. This CDR3 is CASGPRGGYPEQYV. For the CDR3, the DNA is TGTGCCAGCGGGCCCCGGGGAGGCTACCCCGAGCAGTACGTC.